The 27 T cell receptor beta chains presented below share a single source sample, sequenced in a study of T cell repertoires in cytomegalovirus infection. Their antigens remain unidentified. Via MiXCR, TCRdb re-called the reads, giving one row per CDR3 protein. The profile shows roughly 700,000 distinct CDR3 sequences, approximately 33% of them singletons. The sample was cultured PBMCs, taken from culture after CMV antigen stimulation. The receptors shown here come from a human donor in good health (CMV status not recorded). Some clones in this sample may be carry-over from other donors' samples.

This clonotype was recorded a few times. The V call is TRBV6-6, the J call TRBJ2-7; D gene uncertain. V was cut by 11 bases and J by 1 base, with 18 bases left in between. The germline V gene encodes CDR1 MNHNY and CDR2 SVGAGI (reference sequence). This CDR3 comprises 14 residues. CDR3 nucleotides: TGTGCCTCGAAGTCGGACGCAAGGTCCTACGAGCAGTACTTC. Residues: CASKSDARSYEQYF.

This clonotype appeared a few times. V is TRBV7-9 and J is TRBJ1-1; TRBD1 matches at 8 bases. Trimming took 3 bases from V and 1 from J; bases not matched to a gene: 4. CDR1 SEHNR and CDR2 FQNEAQ come from the germline V gene (reference sequence). This CDR3 region has 15 residues. The CDR3 is CASSLQTGANTEAFF. The CDR3 coding sequence is TGTGCCAGCAGCTTGCAGACAGGGGCGAACACTGAAGCTTTCTTT. Supplemented by reference TRBV7-9 and TRBJ1-1, the full variable domain reads DTGVSQNPRHKITKRGQNVTFRCDPISEHNRLYWYRQTLGQGPEFLTYFQNEAQLEKSRLLSDRFSAERPKGSFSTLEIQRTEQGDSAMYLCASSLQTGANTEAFFGQGTRLTVV.

This clonotype has more than one count but fewer than ten. The chain is built from TRBV19 and TRBJ1-4; a weak D match, TRBD1 (5 bases). The CDR3 is 14 amino acids. In germline, CDR1 is LNHDA, CDR2 SQIVND (reference sequence). V lost 7 bases to trimming and J lost 3 bases, with 12 bases between them. CDR3 DNA: TGTGCCAGTAACACGGGGCAGCCTAATGAAAAACTGTTTTTT. Its translation is CASNTGQPNEKLFF.

The gene calls are TRBV4-3 and TRBJ2-5; no clear D. V lost 4 bases to trimming and J lost 5 bases, with 11 bases between them. CDR3 size: 13 residues. Looked up from germline, CDR1 is LGHNA and CDR2 is YSLEER. CDR3 region: CASSLVMGETQYF. CDR3 bases: TGCGCCAGCAGCCTGGTGATGGGGGAGACCCAGTACTTC.

The chain employs TRBV2 and TRBJ1-1; D not resolved. The CDR3 sequence is 12 residues long. V gave up 8 bases and J gave up 1 base, with 8 bases separating them. CDR1 is SNHLY, CDR2 FYNNEI, per germline. The CDR3 loop reads CASLWGNTEAFF. In DNA, the CDR3 is TGTGCCAGCCTATGGGGGAACACTGAAGCTTTCTTT.

The chain recombines TRBV7-8 with TRBJ2-3; 8 nucleotides match TRBD2. V dropped 1 base and J dropped 2; count of bases not matched to a gene: 17. Germline CDR1 and CDR2: SGHVS and FQNEAQ. This CDR3 is built from 20 residues. The CDR3 DNA is TGTGCCAGCAGCTTAGTCCTCACGGGGATAGCAGCGGGAGACACAGATACGCAGTATTTT. This sequence encodes CASSLVLTGIAAGDTDTQYF.

The chain couples TRBV2 to TRBJ1-2; D unclear. CDR3 length equals 14 residues. Germline CDR1 reads SNHLY; CDR2 reads FYNNEI. V lost 7 bases and J lost 6, with 18 bases in between. The CDR3 DNA reads as TGTGCCAGCATCACAGCCTTAGCAGCTAATGGCTACACCTTC. Translating it yields CASITALAANGYTF.

J is TRBJ2-3 and V is TRBV2; TRBD2 agrees at 14 bases. The length of the CDR3 is 17 residues. Per the germline V gene, CDR1 is SNHLY and CDR2 is FYNNEI. Trimming removed 7 bases from V and 2 bases from J; junction bases left unmatched: 8. In DNA form, the CDR3 reads TGTGCCAGCACTCCCCTGGGACTAGCGGGGGACACAGATACGCAGTATTTT. Its protein is CASTPLGLAGDTDTQYF.

The chain links TRBV5-1 to TRBJ2-1; 7 nucleotides align to TRBD1. V lost 0 bases, J lost 0 bases, and 3 bases stayed unmatched. Looked up from germline, CDR1 is SGHRS and CDR2 is YFSETQ. There are 16 residues in the CDR3. CDR3 residues: CASSLVGDSSYNEQFF. The CDR3 DNA sequence: TGCGCCAGCAGCTTGGTGGGGGACAGCTCCTACAATGAGCAGTTCTTC.

This sequence joins TRBV11-2 and TRBJ1-6; 9 bases are shared with TRBD1. The V gene's germline CDR1 is SGHAT and CDR2 FQNNGV. V lost 5 bases, J lost 10 bases, and 3 bases stayed unmatched. The CDR3 sequence is 13 residues long. CDR3 sequence: CASSEGQGSPLHF. The CDR3 nucleotides are TGTGCCAGCAGCGAGGGACAGGGATCACCCCTCCACTTT.

This clonotype was seen a few times. The chain recombines TRBV19 with TRBJ1-5; D is perhaps TRBD1 (6 bases). V was shortened by 1 base and J by 7 bases, with 11 bases between the two germline ends. The CDR3 length is 14 residues. Per the germline V gene, CDR1 is LNHDA and CDR2 is SQIVND (reference sequence). In DNA, the CDR3 is TGTGCCAGTAGTATAGGGACAGCAGCCCAGCCCCAGCATTTT. Translating it yields CASSIGTAAQPQHF. The entire variable domain, with the rest obtained from reference TRBV19 and TRBJ1-5, is as follows: DGGITQSPKYLFRKEGQNVTLSCEQNLNHDAMYWYRQDPGQGLRLIYYSQIVNDFQKGDIAEGYSVSREKKESFPLTVTSAQKNPTAFYLCASSIGTAAQPQHFGDGTRLSIL.

The CDR3 protein is CASSLSGDSTDTQYF. The CDR3 DNA reads TGTGCCAGCAGCTTGTCGGGGGATAGCACAGATACGCAGTATTTT. V and J are TRBV5-4 and TRBJ2-3; tentatively, D is TRBD2 (6 bases). V lost 1 base to trimming and J lost 0 bases, with 9 bases between them. This CDR3 region has 15 residues. Looked up from germline, CDR1 is SGHNT and CDR2 is YYREEE (reference sequence). Variable domain in full (rest from reference TRBV5-4 and TRBJ2-3): ETGVTQSPTHLIKTRGQQVTLRCSSQSGHNTVSWYQQALGQGPQFIFQYYREEENGRGNFPPRFSGLQFPNYSSELNVNALELDDSALYLCASSLSGDSTDTQYFGPGTRLTVL.

To note about this clonotype: The junction shows a germline mismatch at one end, possibly a read error. The CDR3 DNA sequence: TGCGCCAGCAGACAAGGGTTGGGACAGGGTCATGGAAACACCATATATTTT. Translating it yields CASRQGLGQGHGNTIYF. This chain uses TRBV4-3 with TRBJ1-3; TRBD1 matches 9 bases. This CDR3 region has 17 residues. Per germline, CDR1 LGHNA and CDR2 YSLEER.

This chain connects TRBV7-6 to TRBJ1-2; D possibly corresponds to TRBD1 (6 bases). The CDR3 totals 13 residues. Looked up from germline, CDR1 is SGHVS and CDR2 is FNYEAQ. Trimming pared 5 bases from V and 7 bases from J, leaving 14 bases between. The CDR3 protein is CASSPPNRVGYTF. CDR3 sequence (DNA): TGTGCCAGCAGCCCGCCTAACAGGGTTGGCTACACCTTC.

The chain links TRBV7-8 to TRBJ2-7; tentatively, D is TRBD2 (6 bases). Germline values: CDR1 SGHVS, CDR2 FQNEAQ. Trimming cost V 5 bases and J 3 bases, with 17 bases left between them. CDR3 size: 15 residues. The CDR3, as DNA: TGTGCCAGCAGCACACACAGGAGGGCCCACTACGAGCAGTACTTC. This sequence encodes CASSTHRRAHYEQYF.

The chain carries TRBV4-3 and TRBJ2-1; 13 nucleotides match TRBD2. Germline V gives CDR1 LGHNA, CDR2 YSLEER. V lost 4 bases and J lost 8; bases outside the gene matches: 5. This CDR3 is built from 15 residues. CDR3 DNA: TGCGCCAGCAGCCCGGGGACTAGCGGGAAAGATGAGCAGTTCTTC. It yields the protein CASSPGTSGKDEQFF.

CDR3 sequence: CASRNEGTAEQYF. The CDR3 region has the DNA TGTGCCAGCAGAAATGAGGGGACAGCGGAGCAGTACTTC. The chain carries TRBV28 and TRBJ2-7; 7 bases match TRBD1. Germline values: CDR1 MDHEN, CDR2 SYDVKM. The CDR3 runs to 13 residues. Trimming removed 6 bases from V and 7 bases from J; junction bases left unmatched: 9.

The genes are TRBV10-3 and TRBJ1-2, with TRBD1 as a possible D gene (5 bases). Germline assignment: CDR1 ENHRY and CDR2 SYGVKD. V lost 11 bases and J 8 bases, leaving 24 bases between the germline ends. CDR3 size: 14 residues. The CDR3 DNA follows: TGTGCCTCCCAGGGAGGCTCTATGACGCGCGGCTACACCTTC. Protein: CASQGGSMTRGYTF.

This clonotype was observed a few times. The rearrangement joins TRBV15 to TRBJ2-1, with 9 bases identical to TRBD1. This CDR3 is built from 15 residues. J gave up 10 bases and V 0 bases, and 7 bases lay outside the gene matches. The germline gives CDR1 LNHNV, CDR2 YYDKDF (reference sequence). The CDR3 here is CATSRDKGQGSEQFF. For the CDR3, the DNA is TGTGCCACCAGCAGAGATAAGGGACAGGGCTCCGAGCAGTTCTTC.

CDR3 in amino acids: CASSDYQGNIQYF. CDR3 in DNA: TGTGCCAGCAGTGATTATCAGGGAAACATTCAGTACTTC. The chain recombines TRBV2 with TRBJ2-4; maybe TRBD1 (5 bases). CDR3 length: 13 amino acids. Trimming stripped 3 bases from V and 6 bases from J, with 9 bases between. Germline-derived CDR1 and CDR2 are SNHLY and FYNNEI.

The chain combines TRBV27 with TRBJ2-2, with D possibly matching TRBD2 (5 bases). Germline CDR1 MNHEY, CDR2 SMNVEV (reference sequence). CDR3 length: 14 amino acids. Trimming stripped 4 bases from V and 7 bases from J, with 13 bases between. The CDR3 here is CASSSDSWGGELFF. The DNA for the CDR3 is TGTGCCAGCAGTTCGGACTCATGGGGCGGGGAGCTGTTTTTT.

This clonotype was recorded a few times. The rearrangement joins TRBV10-1 to TRBJ2-7, with 9 bases matching TRBD2. The CDR3 extends over 15 amino acids. With V trimmed by 3 bases and J by 2 bases, 5 bases remained unmatched. Looked up from germline, CDR1 is WNHNN and CDR2 is SYGVQD (reference sequence). Written as DNA, the CDR3 is TGCGCCAGCAGTGAAGGCGGGAGGGCCCCCTACGAGCAGTACTTC. It encodes CASSEGGRAPYEQYF.

This clonotype was counted a few times. The chain joins TRBV7-9 to TRBJ2-1; D is unclear. The V end was cut by 5 bases, the J end by 3 bases, with 14 bases between. The CDR3 has 15 amino acids. The germline V gene encodes CDR1 SEHNR and CDR2 FQNEAQ (reference sequence). CDR3 nucleotides: TGTGCCAGCAGCGTAGACGGTCAATTCTACAATGAGCAGTTCTTC. The encoded protein is CASSVDGQFYNEQFF.

A remark on this clonotype: A read error may be the cause here, since a much bigger clone is one base away. The rearrangement uses TRBV7-9 and TRBJ2-3; 10 positions match TRBD2. The V gene end was trimmed by 6 bases and the J gene end by 7 bases; junction bases not matched to a gene: 13. Germline CDR1 and CDR2: SEHNR and FQNEAQ (reference sequence). This CDR3 region has 16 residues. CDR3 residues: CASSHHSGRIYYTQYF. As DNA, the CDR3 is TGTGCCAGCAGTCACCATAGCGGGAGGATATACTATACGCAGTATTTT.

This clonotype has a handful of counts. The genes are TRBV7-8 and TRBJ2-3, with 8 bases fitting TRBD2. The CDR3 is 15 residues long. Germline V gene data show CDR1 as SGHVS and CDR2 as FQNEAQ. J lost 5 bases, V lost 4 bases, and 8 bases had no gene match. CDR3 region: CASSYRVAGGDTQYF. CDR3 in DNA: TGTGCCAGCAGCTACCGAGTGGCGGGAGGAGATACGCAGTATTTT.

This clonotype was picked up one time. The chain has TRBV27 and TRBJ2-7; D uncertain. The V gene lost 3 bases and the J gene lost 0 bases, with 9 bases spanning the gap. The germline V gene has CDR1 MNHEY and CDR2 SMNVEV (reference sequence). The CDR3 has 14 residues. CDR3 loop: CASSFSTASYEQYF. The CDR3, as DNA: TGTGCCAGCAGTTTTTCTACGGCCTCCTACGAGCAGTACTTC.

This chain joins TRBV7-2 and TRBJ2-1, with D perhaps TRBD2 (5 bases). V was pared by 4 bases and J by 9 bases, with 16 bases between. Germline assignment: CDR1 SGHTA and CDR2 FQGNSA. The CDR3 contains 14 residues. The CDR3 DNA reads as TGTGCCAGCAGCTATCGGACTCACTACCCTGAGCAGTTCTTC. It is translated as CASSYRTHYPEQFF.